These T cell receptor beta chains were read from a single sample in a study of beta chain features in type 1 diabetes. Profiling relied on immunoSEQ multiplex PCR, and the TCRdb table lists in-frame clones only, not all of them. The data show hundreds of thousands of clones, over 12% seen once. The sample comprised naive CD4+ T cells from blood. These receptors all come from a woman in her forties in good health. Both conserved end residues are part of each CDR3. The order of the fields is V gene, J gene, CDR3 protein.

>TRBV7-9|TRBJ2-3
CASSLGRTESTDTQYF
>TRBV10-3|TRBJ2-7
CAISPSGGGYDEQYF
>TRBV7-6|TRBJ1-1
CASSPGQVTMNTEAFF
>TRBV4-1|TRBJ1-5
CASSQDRGAQQPQHF
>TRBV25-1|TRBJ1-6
CASSEFTGAVSPLHF
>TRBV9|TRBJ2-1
CASSPGQGNDNEQFF
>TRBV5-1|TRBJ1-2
CASSSMIQRGRGRHYGYTF
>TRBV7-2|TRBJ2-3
CASSRRISGATTDTQYF
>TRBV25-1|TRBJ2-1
CASRETGGDSSEQFF
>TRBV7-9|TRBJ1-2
CASSLVGGHGYTF
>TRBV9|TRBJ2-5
CASSVAGGGLAVQETQYF
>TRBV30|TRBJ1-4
CARPRGTEKLFF
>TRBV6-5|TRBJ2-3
CASRIAGGQDTQYF
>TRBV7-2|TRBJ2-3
CASSPREGGVNTQYF
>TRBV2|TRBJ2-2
CASKDKTSNTGELFF
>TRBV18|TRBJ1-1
CASSPPRDRVTEAFF
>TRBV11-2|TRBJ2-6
CASSSWRANLSGANVLTF
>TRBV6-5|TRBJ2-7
CASRYTSGVGDEQYF
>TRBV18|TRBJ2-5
CASSPPTATQYF
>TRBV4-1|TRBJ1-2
CASRPGQLYGYTF
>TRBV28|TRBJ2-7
CASTGGGGYEQYF
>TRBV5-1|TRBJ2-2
CASSLAKGHPTGELFF
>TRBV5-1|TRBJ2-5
CASSLGPGEETQYF
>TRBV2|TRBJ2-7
CASTSQRGYEQYF
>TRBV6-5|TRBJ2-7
CASTRGSGTYEQYF
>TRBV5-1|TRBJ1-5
CASSPDGQGGQPQHF
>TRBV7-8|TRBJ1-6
CASSGQDRAPSYNSPLHF
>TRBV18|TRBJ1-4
CASSHLGSVATNEKLFF
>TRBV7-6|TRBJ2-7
CASSSANYEQYF
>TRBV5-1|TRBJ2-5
CASSSWDTGGTQYF
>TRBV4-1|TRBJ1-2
CASSQDRGSYGYTF